The present T cell receptor (beta chain) was sequenced within a study of early T cells in non-severe SARS-CoV-2 infection. TCRdb re-analysed the 5' RACE reads in MiXCR, keeping a single row per CDR3 protein. The data show about 80,000 distinct CDR3 sequences, with about 12% seen just once and approximately 2.5% held by the top ten. This clonotype was counted at least ten times. The CDR3 runs to 17 residues. V shed 0 bases and J shed 0 bases, with 9 bases lying between them. The sequenced material came from whole blood. The chain recombines TRBV23-1 with TRBJ2-6; D is perhaps TRBD1 (5 bases). TRBV23-1 is flagged as an ORF with uncertain function. This clonotype was obtained from an adult who was a healthcare worker with PCR-confirmed SARS-CoV-2 infection or an uninfected control (not recorded which). CDR3 in amino acids: CASSQSGQHSGANVLTF. The CDR3 DNA sequence: TGCGCCAGCAGTCAATCGGGGCAGCACTCTGGGGCCAACGTCCTGACTTTC.